A selection of T cell receptor beta chains follows, all from one sample in a study of shared clonotypes between healthy human individuals. The repertoire was sequenced with immunoSEQ multiplex PCR; TCRdb's copy has only in-frame clones and lacks some. The table records approximately 2.5 million clones, roughly nine tenths of them present only once. The sample consisted of naive CD4+ T cells sorted from blood. The receptors come from a man younger than 30 in good health. Both conserved end residues are part of each CDR3. D genes are given only for firm matches. Only part of the rows carry a size: once, few, many, or a class if the clone is expanded.

. | TRBJ2-1 | TRBV5-1 | . | TGCGCCAGCAGCATAGCTCCTAGTAGTTCCTACAATGAGCAGTTCTTC | CASSIAPSSSYNEQFF
. | TRBJ1-2 | TRBV18 | . | TGTGCCAGCTCACCAGCGAGGGGCAAGGGTTATGGCTACACCTTC | CASSPARGKGYGYTF
few | TRBJ1-1 | TRBV19 | TRBD1 | TGTGCCAGTAGTCTTAGGACAGGTTGGTCTGAAGCTTTCTTT | CASSLRTGWSEAFF
. | TRBJ1-5 | TRBV19 | TRBD1 | TGTGCCAGTAGTATTTCGTCCCGGGACAGGGGGCGTTGGCAGCCCCAGCATTTT | CASSISSRDRGRWQPQHF
. | TRBJ2-3 | TRBV5-1 | TRBD2 | TGCGCCAGCAGCCGAAGGCTAGCGGGGGTTTCAGATACGCAGTATTTT | CASSRRLAGVSDTQYF
. | TRBJ2-3 | TRBV29-1 | TRBD2 | TGCAGCGGGCGGGAGGGCTCGTCTAGCACAGATACGCAGTATTTT | CSGREGSSSTDTQYF
once | TRBJ2-5 | TRBV5-1 | TRBD1 | TGCGCCAGCAGCTTGGGACAGGGGCCTCAAGAGACCCAGTACTTC | CASSLGQGPQETQYF
. | TRBJ2-7 | TRBV5-1 | TRBD2 | TGCGCCAGCAGCCTGACCGGCGGGAGGTCTTTTTCCGTCTCCTACGAGCAGTACTTC | CASSLTGGRSFSVSYEQYF
. | TRBJ1-3 | TRBV7-9 | TRBD1 | TGTGCCAGCAGCTTAGCGCGGACAGGGGCTGGAAACACCATATATTTT | CASSLARTGAGNTIYF
. | TRBJ1-1 | TRBV5-1 | . | TGCGCCAGTAGTACGGTAGGCCCGAACACTGAAGCTTTCTTT | CASSTVGPNTEAFF
. | TRBJ2-7 | TRBV2 | . | TGTGCCAGCAGTGAAAGGGGTGTGGGGACTTACGAGCAGTACTTC | CASSERGVGTYEQYF
. | TRBJ2-7 | TRBV5-3 | TRBD1 | TGTGCCAGAAGCGCTAAGGGGGACAGCCGAATCTCCTACGAGCAGTACTTC | CARSAKGDSRISYEQYF
. | TRBJ2-5 | TRBV6-5 | TRBD2 | TGTGCCAGCAGTTACTCCGGACTAGCGGGGGTGAAGACCCAGTACTTC | CASSYSGLAGVKTQYF
. | TRBJ1-1 | TRBV18 | TRBD1 | TGTGCCAGCTCCTTCGGACAGGGTGGATTCGTGGAAGCTTTCTTT | CASSFGQGGFVEAFF
. | TRBJ2-5 | TRBV25-1 | . | TGTGCCAGCACCCACCGCGACAAAGCAGGGCAGACCCAGTACTTC | CASTHRDKAGQTQYF
. | TRBJ2-1 | TRBV4-1 | TRBD2 | TGCGCCAGCAGCCTTTCTCCGGGACTAGCGGGTTACAATGAGCAGTTCTTC | CASSLSPGLAGYNEQFF
. | TRBJ2-1 | TRBV7-2 | TRBD2 | TGTGCCAGCAGCTTAGCTCGAGTAGCGGGAGTTAGTGGGGAGCAGTTCTTC | CASSLARVAGVSGEQFF